One sample yielded the 5 T cell receptor beta chains listed below, sequenced in a study of metastatic and nonmetastatic thyroid tumors. Every patient was untreated before thyroid surgery. TCRdb re-called the PCR reads through MiXCR. The sample has 24,000 or so clones, around 20% seen once. Source material: blood. These receptors all stem from a male donor with papillary thyroid cancer or a benign thyroid nodule (not recorded which). Some clones in this sample may be carry-over from other donors' samples.

This clone was counted at least ten times. The rearrangement links TRBV12-3 or TRBV12-4 to TRBJ1-2; TRBD1 matches 7 bases. This CDR3 contains 18 residues. The V gene end was trimmed by 3 bases and the J gene end by 3 bases; junction bases not matched to a gene: 16. The CDR3 bases are TGTGCCAGCAGTTTTGCAGGGGGGGCTACTATCGGCTACTATGGCTACACCTTC. It is translated as CASSFAGGATIGYYGYTF.

The chain employs TRBV19 and TRBJ2-7; no clear D. The CDR3 has 11 amino acids. CDR1 and CDR2 (germline): LNHDA, SQIVND (reference sequence). V was trimmed by 3 bases and J by 7 bases, leaving 7 bases between them. The CDR3 loop is CASSISGEQYF. The CDR3 region has the DNA TGTGCCAGTAGTATCTCTGGTGAGCAGTACTTC.

This clone was recorded many times. This sequence joins TRBV27 and TRBJ1-1, with a tentative D call TRBD1 (5 bases). Germline V gene sequence: CDR1 MNHEY, CDR2 SMNVEV (reference sequence). The CDR3 consists of 13 residues. Trimming removed 5 bases from V and 0 bases from J, with 7 bases in between. The CDR3 spells CASSQGMNTEAFF. The CDR3 coding sequence is TGTGCCAGCAGTCAGGGCATGAACACTGAAGCTTTCTTT.

The chain carries TRBV11-1 and TRBJ2-1; D gene unclear. The CDR3 has 16 residues. Germline V gene sequence: CDR1 SGHAT, CDR2 FQDESV (reference sequence). V was clipped by 3 bases and J by 4 bases, with 16 bases between them. The CDR3 DNA follows: TGTGCCAGCAGCTTCACCGGTACGAATGTTTACAATGAGCAGTTCTTC. Protein sequence: CASSFTGTNVYNEQFF.

This clone has at least ten counts. A much more abundant neighbour one base away suggests this may be a read error. This CDR3 is also generated by other DNA sequences in the sample. The chain uses TRBV10-1 and TRBJ2-7; TRBD2 agrees at 8 bases. This CDR3 spans 15 amino acids. The V segment lost 7 bases and the J segment 4 bases; nucleotides outside the gene matches: 12. CDR1 and CDR2 (germline): WNHNN, SYGVQD (reference sequence). CDR3 bases: TGCGCCAGCACAGCCTTAGCACGGGGGGGTTACGAGCAGTACTTC. Protein sequence: CASTALARGGYEQYF.